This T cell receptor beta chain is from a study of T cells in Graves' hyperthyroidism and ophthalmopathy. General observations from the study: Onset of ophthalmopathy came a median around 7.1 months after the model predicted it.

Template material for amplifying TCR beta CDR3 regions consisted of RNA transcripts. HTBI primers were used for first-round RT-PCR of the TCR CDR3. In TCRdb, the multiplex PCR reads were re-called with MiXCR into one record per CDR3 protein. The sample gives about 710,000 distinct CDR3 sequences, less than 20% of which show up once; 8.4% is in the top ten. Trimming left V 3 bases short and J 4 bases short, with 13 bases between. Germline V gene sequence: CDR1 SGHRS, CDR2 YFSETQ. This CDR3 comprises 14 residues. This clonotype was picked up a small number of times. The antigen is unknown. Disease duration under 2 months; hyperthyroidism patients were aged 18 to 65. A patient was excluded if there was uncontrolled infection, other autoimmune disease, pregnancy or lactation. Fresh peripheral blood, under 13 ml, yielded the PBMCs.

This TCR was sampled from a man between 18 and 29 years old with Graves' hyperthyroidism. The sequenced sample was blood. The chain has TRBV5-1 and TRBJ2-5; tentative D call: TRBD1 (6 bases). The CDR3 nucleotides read TGCGCCAGCAGCTCGCGGACAGCCCTAGAGACCCAGTACTTC. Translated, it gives CASSSRTALETQYF.